The rows below give T cell receptor beta chains drawn from one sample of a study of Graves' ophthalmopathy and Graves' hyperthyroidism. TCRdb analysed the multiplex PCR reads with MiXCR anew, one entry per CDR3 protein. The sample shows about 740,000 distinct CDR3 sequences, 35% to 50% of them seen only once. Sequenced input: peripheral blood. These receptors all come from an adult man with Graves' ophthalmopathy. CDR3s include the opening cysteine and the closing phenylalanine or tryptophan. A D gene is named only where the DNA matches it firmly. Clone size is stated in some rows and not others, as once, few, many or a class when expanded.

>TRBJ2-7|TRBV7-2|TRBD1|few
TGTGCCAGCAGCTTAGCTTCCACCGGGACAGGTTCCTACGAGCAGTACTTC
CASSLASTGTGSYEQYF
>TRBJ2-7|TRBV20-1|TRBD1|.
TGCAGTGCTCCCTCCTGGGACAGAGAACCTTACGAGCAGTACTTC
CSAPSWDREPYEQYF
>TRBJ1-4|TRBV7-3|.|few
TGTGCCAGCAGCTTGGCAGGTAGTCGTAATGAAAAACTGTTTTTT
CASSLAGSRNEKLFF
>TRBJ1-6|TRBV20-1|.|.
TGCAGTGCCAAACCGACATCGTTGGGCTATAATTCACCCCTCCACTTT
CSAKPTSLGYNSPLHF
>TRBJ2-5|TRBV2|.|.
TGTGCCAGCATCCCCTATGGCTCAGGGGGGTGGAAGACCTTGGGGTACTTC
CASIPYGSGGWKTLGYF
>TRBJ2-7|TRBV4-3|.|.
TGCGCCAGCAGCCAAGATCGTAATCCCCTCCGGGAGCAGTACTTC
CASSQDRNPLREQYF
>TRBJ1-5|TRBV4-2|.|.
TGTGCCAGCAGCCAAACGGTCGGGGTGAGCAATCAGCCCCAGCATTTT
CASSQTVGVSNQPQHF
>TRBJ1-1|TRBV11-1|.|.
TGTGCCAGCAGTTTGGGACCGACAAACACTGAAGCTTTGTTT
CASSLGPTNTEALF
>TRBJ2-7|TRBV29-1|.|.
TGCAGCGTTGTCATTACGATCAACACCCACGAGCAGTACTTC
CSVVITINTHEQYF
>TRBJ1-2|TRBV7-2|.|medium-sized
TGTGCCAGCAGCTTAGGTCCCCGGGGCTACACCTTC
CASSLGPRGYTF
>TRBJ1-6|TRBV20-1|.|.
TGCAGTGCTAGAGAGGAGCGGGGAAGTTCACCCCTCCACTTT
CSAREERGSSPLHF
>TRBJ2-7|TRBV9|TRBD1|few
TGTGCCAGCAGCGTAGCAGGGACAGGTCTCTACGAGCAGTACTTC
CASSVAGTGLYEQYF
>TRBJ2-3|TRBV20-1|.|.
TGCAGTGCTAGAGACCCTTTGGGGAGCACCAGTAATACGCAGTATTTT
CSARDPLGSTSNTQYF
>TRBJ2-7|TRBV9|.|many
TGTGCCAGCAGCGCTCAAACGGACAGCTCCTACGAGCAGTACTTC
CASSAQTDSSYEQYF
>TRBJ2-7|TRBV10-3|.|many
TGTGCCACCCGGTCCCCTTTCAACGAGCAGTACTTC
CATRSPFNEQYF
>TRBJ2-5|TRBV20-1|TRBD2|.
TGCAGTGCTAGAGCTTCCGGGAGGACGAGGGAGACCCAGTACTTC
CSARASGRTRETQYF
>TRBJ1-6|TRBV5-4|.|few
TGTGCCAGCAGCTTGCAAGGGGTCAATTCACCCCTCCACTTT
CASSLQGVNSPLHF
>TRBJ1-3|TRBV7-9|.|.
TGTGCCAGCAGCTACGTGGGGTCTGGAAACACCATATATTTT
CASSYVGSGNTIYF
>TRBJ1-2|TRBV7-2|.|many
TGTGCCAGCAGCTTCGTTGACACCCCCAACTATGGCTACACCTTC
CASSFVDTPNYGYTF
>TRBJ2-5|TRBV12-3/TRBV12-4|.|few
TGTGCCAGCAGTTTAGGATCGCAGGGGCGGGGGACCCAGTACTTC
CASSLGSQGRGTQYF
>TRBJ2-5|TRBV7-2|.|.
TGTGCCAGCAGCTTAACTGGGAGGAAGGCTCGGAGGCGAGAGACCCAGTACTTC
CASSLTGRKARRRETQYF
>TRBJ2-7|TRBV7-6|TRBD1|few
TGTGCCAGCAGCTTTTCGTTGGGCGGCAGGGGGCCCTCCTACGAGCAGTACTTC
CASSFSLGGRGPSYEQYF
>TRBJ2-6|TRBV9|.|.
TGCGCCAGCAGCCAAGATCCGCAGGCCGCCAGCTCTGGGGCCAACGTCCTGACTTTC
CASSQDPQAASSGANVLTF
>TRBJ1-2|TRBV9|.|few
TGTGCCAGCAGCGTAGGAGGGGATTTTAACTATGGCTACACCTTC
CASSVGGDFNYGYTF
>TRBJ1-2|TRBV25-1|.|few
TGTGCCAGCAGTTACTCGGAGACTCCCTATGGCTACACCTTC
CASSYSETPYGYTF
>TRBJ1-1|TRBV5-1|TRBD1|few
TGCGCCAGCAGTTTGACAGGGGGCTATGAAGCTTTCTTT
CASSLTGGYEAFF
>TRBJ2-7|TRBV7-9|.|.
TGTGCCAGCAGCTTAATAAATTACGAGCAGTACTTC
CASSLINYEQYF
>TRBJ1-6|TRBV7-8|.|few
TGTGCCAGCAGCTCCAGACAGAATTATAATTCACCCCTCCACTTT
CASSSRQNYNSPLHF
>TRBJ1-6|TRBV9|.|.
TGTGCCAGCAGCGAGGGAGTTGGGGGGGGTTGCGCACCCCTCCACTTT
CASSEGVGGGCAPLHF
>TRBJ1-4|TRBV10-3|.|.
TGTGCCACAACCCCGTCGGGGGGAAGTCGGGAAAAACTGTTTTTT
CATTPSGGSREKLFF
>TRBJ1-6|TRBV25-1|.|.
TGTGCCAGCAGCTTGGCCACGGGAGCATCACCCCTCCACTTT
CASSLATGASPLHF
>TRBJ1-5|TRBV24-1|TRBD1|.
TGTGCCTGGAAATCCTTCGGGACAGGGGATCAGCCCCAGCATTTT
CAWKSFGTGDQPQHF
>TRBJ1-2|TRBV2|.|.
TGTGCCAGCGGCTCCCGGTTTTCTTACACCTTC
CASGSRFSYTF
>TRBJ2-7|TRBV29-1|.|.
TGCAGCGCAGCGGGGGACAGGAGCTCCTACGAGCAGTACTTC
CSAAGDRSSYEQYF
>TRBJ1-4|TRBV2|.|many
TGTGCCACCATGGGGAAGGAGGGTGAAAAACTGTTTTTT
CATMGKEGEKLFF
>TRBJ2-5|TRBV2|.|many
TGTGCCAGCAGTGAAAGGGCAGGGAAAGAGACCCAGTACTTC
CASSERAGKETQYF
>TRBJ2-7|TRBV7-2|.|once
TGTGCCAGCTCATACCGACAGTTTCACTACGAGCAGTACTTC
CASSYRQFHYEQYF
>TRBJ1-2|TRBV7-9|.|many
TGTGCCAGCAGCTTAGCGTCCACTTTAAACTATGGCTACACCTTC
CASSLASTLNYGYTF
>TRBJ1-2|TRBV12-3/TRBV12-4|TRBD1|.
TGTGCCAGCTCACCCCGTCAGGGGGCTGATGGCTACACCTTC
CASSPRQGADGYTF
>TRBJ2-5|TRBV9|.|.
TGTGCCAGCAGCGAGACTCCCAGTCCACAAGAGACCCAGTACTTC
CASSETPSPQETQYF
>TRBJ2-7|TRBV20-1|.|.
TGCAGTGCTAGACCACACCGGGTTTCCTACGAGCAGTACTTC
CSARPHRVSYEQYF
>TRBJ2-2|TRBV25-1|.|.
TGTGCCAGCCAGATGGCATCCGGGGAGCTGTTTTTT
CASQMASGELFF
>TRBJ2-5|TRBV7-9|TRBD1|many
TGTGCCAGCAGGCGACAGGGGGTACAAGAGACCCAGTACTTC
CASRRQGVQETQYF
>TRBJ1-1|TRBV7-9|.|many
TGTGCCAGCAGCAGGGGAAATGAAGCTTTCTTT
CASSRGNEAFF
>TRBJ1-2|TRBV3-1|.|.
TGTGCCAGCAGCCAAGATCTAGCGGGCCTTGGCTACACCTTC
CASSQDLAGLGYTF
>TRBJ2-7|TRBV11-2|TRBD1|.
TGTGCCAGCAGCTTAGTAGTGGGACAGGGGGAGCAGTACTTC
CASSLVVGQGEQYF
>TRBJ2-7|TRBV12-3/TRBV12-4|.|.
TGTGCCAGCAGCTACGACAGATACTTC
CASSYDRYF
>TRBJ2-6|TRBV7-9|.|many
TGTGCCAGCAGCTCGTCGGTCCACAGGGTTTCTGGGGCCAACGTCCTGACTTTC
CASSSSVHRVSGANVLTF
>TRBJ1-2|TRBV7-9|TRBD1|many
TGTGCCAGCAGCTTGGACAGGGGAAACTATGGCTACACCTTC
CASSLDRGNYGYTF
>TRBJ2-2|TRBV20-1|TRBD2|few
TGCAGTGCTAGAGATCCCCTAGCGGGAGGTTCGAGGGAGCTGTTTTTT
CSARDPLAGGSRELFF
>TRBJ1-2|TRBV2|.|many
TGTGCCAGCAGTGAGAGGGCAGGCCGGACAAGAGGCTTC
CASSERAGRTRGF
>TRBJ2-6|TRBV2|TRBD1|.
TGTGCCAGTCTCCGGGACAGCTCTGGGGCCAACGTCCTGACTTTC
CASLRDSSGANVLTF
>TRBJ2-7|TRBV29-1|.|.
TGCAGCGTTGATATAGGACAGCCCTCCTACGAGCAGTACTTC
CSVDIGQPSYEQYF
>TRBJ1-1|TRBV29-1|.|.
TGCCCGGCAGGGTGGAACACTGAAGCTTTCTTT
CPAGWNTEAFF
>TRBJ2-7|TRBV2|TRBD1|.
TGTGCCTGGAGTGGGGGACAGGCCTTCTACGAGCAGTACTTC
CAWSGGQAFYEQYF